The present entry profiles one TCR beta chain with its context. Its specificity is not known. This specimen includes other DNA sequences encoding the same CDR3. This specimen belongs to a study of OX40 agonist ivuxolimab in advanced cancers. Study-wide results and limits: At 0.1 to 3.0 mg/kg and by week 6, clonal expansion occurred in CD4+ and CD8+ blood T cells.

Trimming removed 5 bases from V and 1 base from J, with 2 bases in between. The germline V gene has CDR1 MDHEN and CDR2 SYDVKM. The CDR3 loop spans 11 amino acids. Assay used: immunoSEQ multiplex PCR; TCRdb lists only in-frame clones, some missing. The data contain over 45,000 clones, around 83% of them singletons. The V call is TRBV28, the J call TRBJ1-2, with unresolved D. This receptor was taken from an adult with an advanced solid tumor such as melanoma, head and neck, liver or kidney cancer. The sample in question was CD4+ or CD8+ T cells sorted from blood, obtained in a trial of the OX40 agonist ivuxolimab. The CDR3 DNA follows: TGTGCCAGCAGTCTTAACTATGGCTACACCTTC. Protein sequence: CASSLNYGYTF.